This entry features one T cell receptor (beta chain) sequence. TCR beta CDR3 regions were amplified from RNA transcripts. Following a first-round RT-PCR that used HTBI primers, a second-round multiplex PCR was carried out. TCRdb called the multiplex PCR reads again in MiXCR, with one record for every CDR3 protein. The sample carries about 740,000 distinct CDR3 sequences, roughly 41% recorded once. The entry originates in a study of Graves' ophthalmopathy and Graves' hyperthyroidism. In germline, CDR1 is KGHDR, CDR2 SFDVKD. CDR3 length: 18 residues. V shed 7 bases, J shed 3 bases, and the junction held 16 bases outside the gene matches.

This TCR was sampled from an adult man with Graves' ophthalmopathy. Sequenced material: peripheral blood. J is TRBJ1-1 and V is TRBV24-1, with 10 bases lining up with TRBD1. The DNA of the CDR3 is TGTGCCACCAGACGGGACAGGGGCGCTCAATACTCGGACACTGAAGCTTTCTTT. This codes for CATRRDRGAQYSDTEAFF.